Presented here are 29 T cell receptor beta chains from one specimen sequenced in a study of shared clonotypes between healthy human individuals. TCRdb keeps only in-frame clones here, not all; method: immunoSEQ multiplex PCR. The data contain millions of clones, about 95% of them singletons. The naive CD8 population came from CD45RO-negative cells selected for CCR7, without terminally differentiated effector memory CD45RA+ cells. Sequencing used naive CD8+ T cells sorted from blood. These TCRs come from a man between 18 and 29 years old in good health.

This clone came up once. The CDR3, as DNA: TGCGCCAGCAAAGGGGGAGAAGACGAGCAGTACTTC. It codes for CASKGGEDEQYF. The chain has TRBV10-2 and TRBJ2-7, with D perhaps TRBD1 (6 bases). In germline, CDR1 is WSHSY, CDR2 SAAADI. V lost 7 bases to trimming and J lost 5 bases, with 12 bases between them. The CDR3 extends over 12 amino acids.

A remark on this clone: The sample holds other DNA sequences that translate to the same CDR3. The chain carries TRBV11-2 and TRBJ2-1, with 10 positions matching TRBD2. This CDR3 has 15 amino acids. Trimming took 1 base from V and 4 from J; bases not matched to a gene: 1. CDR1 and CDR2 from the germline V gene are SGHAT and FQNNGV. The CDR3 protein is CASSLASGSYNEQFF. The CDR3 nucleotides read TGTGCCAGCAGCTTAGCTAGCGGGAGTTACAATGAGCAGTTCTTC. Drawing the rest from reference TRBV11-2 and TRBJ2-1, the complete variable domain is EAGVAQSPRYKIIEKRQSVAFWCNPISGHATLYWYQQILGQGPKLLIQFQNNGVVDDSQLPKDRFSAERLKGVDSTLKIQPAKLEDSAVYLCASSLASGSYNEQFFGPGTRLTVL.

The genes are TRBV5-1 and TRBJ2-3; 8 bases are shared with TRBD1. After removal of 4 bases from V and 0 bases from J, the junction contained 16 bases not matched to a gene. The V gene's germline CDR1 is SGHRS and CDR2 YFSETQ. The CDR3 has 19 amino acids. CDR3 DNA: TGCGCCAGCAGCCCACACTCGACAGGGGCGGTATCTAGCACAGATACGCAGTATTTT. This encodes CASSPHSTGAVSSTDTQYF.

The genes are TRBV7-6 and TRBJ1-4; unclear D gene. The CDR3 length is 12 residues. CDR1 SGHVS and CDR2 FNYEAQ come from the germline V gene. The V gene lost 1 base and the J gene lost 8 bases, with 5 bases spanning the gap. CDR3 sequence (DNA): TGTGCCAGCAGCTTAGAACACGAAAAACTGTTTTTT. Protein: CASSLEHEKLFF.

The genes are TRBV4-1 and TRBJ1-2; TRBD1 aligns across 7 bases. This CDR3 region has 18 residues. J lost 4 bases, V lost 0 bases, and 14 bases had no gene match. Germline V gives CDR1 MGHRA, CDR2 YSYEKL. The CDR3 DNA reads TGCGCCAGCAGCCAAGATAAGGGAACAGGGGATCTGGCCTATGGCTACACCTTC. Its protein product is CASSQDKGTGDLAYGYTF.

This clone was recorded a few times. This rearrangement joins TRBV6-5 to TRBJ1-5, with TRBD1 as a possible D gene (5 bases). This CDR3 contains 13 residues. The V gene lost 5 bases and the J gene lost 3 bases, with 8 bases spanning the gap. Germline loops: CDR1 MNHEY, CDR2 SVGAGI. In DNA, the CDR3 is TGTGCCAGCAGTGAGACAGACAATCAGCCCCAGCATTTT. Translated, it gives CASSETDNQPQHF.

About this clone: This sample includes further DNA sequences coding for the same CDR3. This chain links TRBV30 with TRBJ2-5; 11 bases map to TRBD2. Germline loops: CDR1 GTSNPN, CDR2 SVGIG (reference sequence). The CDR3 runs 14 residues. The trim removed 3 bases at V and 2 bases at J, leaving 2 bases unmatched. Here the CDR3 reads CAWRLAGGQETQYF. The CDR3, as DNA: TGTGCCTGGAGGCTAGCGGGAGGACAAGAGACCCAGTACTTC. Combining the CDR3 with reference TRBV30 and TRBJ2-5 gives the whole variable domain SQTIHQWPATLVQPVGSPLSLECTVEGTSNPNLYWYRQAAGRGLQLLFYSVGIGQISSEVPQNLSASRPQDRQFILSSKKLLLSDSGFYLCAWRLAGGQETQYFGPGTRLLVL.

This chain uses TRBV9 with TRBJ1-5, with 8 bases identical to TRBD1. CDR1 and CDR2 from the germline V gene are SGDLS and YYNGEE. The CDR3 extends over 15 amino acids. After removal of 2 bases from V and 1 base from J, the junction contained 2 bases not matched to a gene. As DNA, the CDR3 is TGTGCCAGCAGCGTCACAGGGGGGAGCAATCAGCCCCAGCATTTT. This codes for CASSVTGGSNQPQHF.

The chain carries TRBV6-1 and TRBJ2-7; possible D gene TRBD1, 6 bases. V was trimmed by 2 bases and J by 3 bases, leaving 14 bases between them. Germline V gene data show CDR1 as MNHNS and CDR2 as SASEGT. This CDR3 comprises 15 residues. The CDR3 DNA reads as TGTGCCAGCAGTGAACTTTGGCAGGGGATCTACGAGCAGTACTTC. Translating it yields CASSELWQGIYEQYF.

The chain is built from TRBV7-8 and TRBJ2-3; D is perhaps TRBD1 or TRBD2 (5 bases each). This CDR3 has 16 residues. V was trimmed by 5 bases and J by 2 bases, leaving 17 bases between them. Germline V gene lookup returns CDR1 SGHVS and CDR2 FQNEAQ. This CDR3 reads CASSLDGGPNTDTQYF. CDR3 sequence (DNA): TGTGCCAGCAGCCTAGATGGGGGACCCAACACAGATACGCAGTATTTT.

This clone was observed a handful of times. The J gene is TRBJ2-4, the V gene TRBV18; 8 bases are a match to TRBD1. Trimming cost V 4 bases and J 2 bases; bases outside gene matches: 10. Germline V gene data show CDR1 as KGHSH and CDR2 as LQKENI. This CDR3 has 17 residues. CDR3 in DNA: TGTGCCAGCTCACATGGACAGGGAAGTTGGCCCAAAAACATTCAGTACTTC. Translation: CASSHGQGSWPKNIQYF.

The rearrangement links TRBV7-8 to TRBJ1-6, with D hard to call. The V and J ends lost 1 base and 5 bases respectively, with 6 bases between them. In germline, CDR1 is SGHVS, CDR2 FQNEAQ. This CDR3 is built from 14 residues. The CDR3 loop reads CASSLVQDNSPLHF. CDR3 sequence (DNA): TGTGCCAGCAGCTTAGTGCAGGATAATTCACCCCTCCACTTT.

The V gene is TRBV25-1, the J gene TRBJ2-4; 7 bases agree with TRBD1. Germline values: CDR1 MGHDK, CDR2 SYGVNS. The CDR3 runs to 17 residues. Trimming cost V 2 bases and J 0 bases; bases outside gene matches: 7. CDR3 loop: CASSERDSTLAKNIQYF. CDR3 nucleotides: TGTGCCAGCAGTGAACGGGACAGTACTCTAGCCAAAAACATTCAGTACTTC.

The chain couples TRBV2 to TRBJ1-4; D gene unclear. The germline gives CDR1 SNHLY, CDR2 FYNNEI. Trimming shortened V by 6 bases and J by 5 bases, and 10 bases separated the two germline ends. The CDR3 length is 13 residues. CDR3: CASREDGNEKLFF. The CDR3 nucleotides read TGTGCCAGCAGGGAGGACGGGAATGAAAAACTGTTTTTT.

This clone was seen once. Other DNA sequences in the sample encode the same CDR3. The rearrangement links TRBV9 to TRBJ2-7; D call uncertain. Trimming removed 0 bases at V and 2 bases at J, with 9 bases between. The CDR3 spans 14 residues. Germline CDR1 is SGDLS and CDR2 is YYNGEE. The CDR3 loop reads CASSVGDGPYEQYF. DNA for the CDR3: TGTGCCAGCAGCGTAGGCGATGGGCCCTACGAGCAGTACTTC. Full variable domain (outside the CDR3, taken from reference TRBV9 and TRBJ2-7): DSGVTQTPKHLITATGQRVTLRCSPRSGDLSVYWYQQSLDQGLQFLIQYYNGEERAKGNILERFSAQQFPDLHSELNLSSLELGDSALYFCASSVGDGPYEQYFGPGTRLTVT.

The gene calls are TRBV4-3 and TRBJ1-3; D gene ambiguous. CDR3 length: 13 residues. Deletions cut 6 bases from V and 2 bases from J, with 8 bases between. From germline, CDR1 is LGHNA and CDR2 YSLEER. This CDR3 reads CASRDYTGNTIYF. The CDR3, as DNA: TGCGCCAGCAGAGATTATACTGGAAACACCATATATTTT.

CDR3 region: CSARVIGEQFF. The DNA for the CDR3 is TGCAGTGCTAGAGTTATCGGAGAGCAGTTCTTC. The V and J genes are TRBV20-1 and TRBJ2-1, with D uncertain. There are 11 residues in the CDR3. Trimming stripped 1 base from V and 10 bases from J, with 8 bases between. CDR1 DFQATT and CDR2 SNEGSKA come from the germline V gene (reference sequence).

V gene TRBV10-3 combines with J gene TRBJ2-7; TRBD1 might be the D (6 bases). The V and J ends lost 3 bases and 3 bases respectively, with 12 bases between them. There are 14 residues in the CDR3. CDR1 is ENHRY and CDR2 is SYGVKD in the germline V gene. The CDR3 bases are TGTGCCATCAGTGATCCTCCGGACAGCTACGAGCAGTACTTC. Translation: CAISDPPDSYEQYF.

As DNA, the CDR3 is TGTGCCAGCAGCTCCCGCCAGGGGGTTTTCTACGAGCAGTACTTC. It specifies CASSSRQGVFYEQYF. The V gene is TRBV5-6, the J gene TRBJ2-7; 7 bases fit TRBD1. V lost 3 bases and J lost 3; bases outside the gene matches: 9. The CDR3 is 15 residues long. CDR1 is SGHDT, CDR2 YYEEEE, per germline. The whole variable domain, remainder taken from reference TRBV5-6 and TRBJ2-7, is DAGVTQSPTHLIKTRGQQVTLRCSPKSGHDTVSWYQQALGQGPQFIFQYYEEEERQRGNFPDRFSGHQFPNYSSELNVNALLLGDSALYLCASSSRQGVFYEQYFGPGTRLTVT.

For this clone: The same CDR3 also results from other DNA sequences found in this sample. The chain carries TRBV5-6 and TRBJ2-7, with a possible D match to TRBD1 (6 bases). Germline V gene sequence: CDR1 SGHDT, CDR2 YYEEEE. This CDR3 is 13 amino acids long. V lost 3 bases to trimming and J lost 1 base, with 8 bases between them. In DNA, the CDR3 is TGTGCCAGCAGCTCGGACAGTTCCTACGAGCAGTACTTC. Its protein is CASSSDSSYEQYF.

CDR3 amino acids: CSVELGTGAYEQYF. The DNA of the CDR3 is TGCAGCGTTGAATTAGGGACAGGGGCCTACGAGCAGTACTTC. This chain uses TRBV29-1 with TRBJ2-7; the match to TRBD1 covers 10 bases. Germline trimming cut 2 bases from V and 2 bases from J; bases unmatched to any gene: 3. Germline-derived CDR1 and CDR2 are SQVTM and ANQGSEA. The CDR3 loop spans 14 amino acids.

The chain recombines TRBV27 with TRBJ2-1, with unresolved D. The germline V gene has CDR1 MNHEY and CDR2 SMNVEV (reference sequence). Trimming removed 2 bases from V and 0 bases from J, with 14 bases in between. This CDR3 is 17 amino acids long. The CDR3 nucleotides are TGTGCCAGCAGTTTAGAGCAGGTACCTAGCTCCTACAATGAGCAGTTCTTC. It is translated as CASSLEQVPSSYNEQFF.

The gene calls are TRBV2 and TRBJ2-7, with a weak D call TRBD2 (5 bases). Trimming cost V 7 bases and J 1 base, with 11 bases left between them. This CDR3 has 13 amino acids. Germline V gene data show CDR1 as SNHLY and CDR2 as FYNNEI. The chain's CDR3 is CASKVRGSYEQYF. Here the CDR3 DNA reads TGTGCCAGCAAAGTTAGAGGGTCCTACGAGCAGTACTTC.

This clone is a singleton in its sample. The gene calls are TRBV10-2 and TRBJ2-1, with 9 bases that match TRBD1. V gave up 4 bases and J gave up 8 bases; unmatched junction bases: 9. The germline CDR1 and CDR2 sequences are WSHSY and SAAADI. This CDR3 spans 15 amino acids. The CDR3, as DNA: TGCGCCAGCAGTGTCTACAGGGGGCCGTCCGATGAGCAGTTCTTC. Protein product: CASSVYRGPSDEQFF.

V usage is TRBV28 and J usage is TRBJ1-5, with D uncertain. Trimming took off 6 bases at V and 6 bases at J, with 9 bases between the two ends. This CDR3 is built from 12 residues. The germline gives CDR1 MDHEN, CDR2 SYDVKM. The CDR3 DNA sequence: TGTGCCAGCAGCCGAGGAGTTCAGCCCCAGCATTTT. Its protein is CASSRGVQPQHF.

This clone was observed a single time. The rearrangement uses TRBV7-9 and TRBJ2-5, with D perhaps matching TRBD1 (5 bases). The CDR3 spans 14 residues. V lost 5 bases to trimming and J lost 5 bases, with 15 bases between them. CDR1 is SEHNR and CDR2 is FQNEAQ in the germline V gene (reference sequence). CDR3 amino acids: CASSLVQGFETQYF. The CDR3, as DNA: TGTGCCAGCAGCCTGGTTCAGGGTTTTGAGACCCAGTACTTC. The full variable domain, its missing parts supplied by reference TRBV7-9 and TRBJ2-5, is DTGVSQNPRHKITKRGQNVTFRCDPISEHNRLYWYRQTLGQGPEFLTYFQNEAQLEKSRLLSDRFSAERPKGSFSTLEIQRTEQGDSAMYLCASSLVQGFETQYFGPGTRLLVL.

In its sample, this clone was seen once. This chain uses TRBV27 with TRBJ2-2, with TRBD1 identical over 9 bases. V lost 4 bases, J lost 6 bases, and 12 bases stayed unmatched. The CDR3 is made up of 17 amino acids. CDR1 and CDR2 from the germline V gene are MNHEY and SMNVEV (reference sequence). The CDR3 DNA is TGTGCCAGCAGTTCAATAGCCCCGGACAGGGGCGCCGGGGAGCTGTTTTTT. This sequence encodes CASSSIAPDRGAGELFF.

The V call is TRBV7-9, the J call TRBJ2-1, with D unresolved. The CDR3 is 13 residues long. The germline gives CDR1 SEHNR, CDR2 FQNEAQ (reference sequence). The V and J ends lost 3 bases and 11 bases respectively, with 14 bases between them. CDR3 coding DNA: TGTGCCAGCAGCTTCGTGGGTCAGGAGAAGCAGTTCTTC. Protein product: CASSFVGQEKQFF.

The CDR3 is CASSLELSAEQYF. The CDR3 nucleotides read TGTGCCAGCAGCTTAGAACTTTCCGCCGAGCAGTACTTC. The rearrangement uses TRBV7-2 and TRBJ2-7; D is undetermined. Trimming took off 1 base at V and 6 bases at J, with 10 bases between the two ends. CDR1 SGHTA and CDR2 FQGNSA come from the germline V gene. This CDR3 is 13 amino acids long.